The 29 T cell receptor beta chains below were found in one sample sequenced in a study of tissue T cells after allogeneic stem cell transplantation. Some clones are missing from TCRdb's copy, which holds only in-frame ones; the method was immunoSEQ multiplex PCR. The repertoire holds about 6,300 clones, with roughly two thirds as singletons. Source: tissue from the rectum, taken at autopsy. The origin of the receptors is a woman between 18 and 50 years old with breast cancer.

This clone was seen a handful of times. CDR3 residues: CASSPPASKNIQYF. DNA for the CDR3: TGTGCCAGTAGTCCGCCAGCCTCCAAAAACATTCAGTACTTC. V and J are TRBV19 and TRBJ2-4; no clear D gene. The V and J ends lost 5 bases and 2 bases respectively, with 10 bases between them. The CDR3 has 14 residues. Per germline, CDR1 LNHDA and CDR2 SQIVND (reference sequence).

V gene TRBV27 combines with J gene TRBJ1-1, with D uncertain. V shed 7 bases and J shed 6 bases, with 24 bases lying between them. This CDR3 comprises 16 residues. In germline, CDR1 is MNHEY, CDR2 SMNVEV (reference sequence). In DNA form, the CDR3 reads TGTGCCAGCACTCCCCCACCGGGAGGGTCCGGGTCTGAAGCTTTCTTT. It codes for CASTPPPGGSGSEAFF.

The gene calls are TRBV3-1 (or the pseudogene TRBV3-2) and TRBJ2-3; D gene uncertain. The CDR3 has 15 residues. V shed 4 bases and J shed 1 base, with 12 bases lying between them. The germline V gene encodes CDR1 LGHDT and CDR2 YNNKEL (reference sequence). CDR3 in amino acids: CASSLGPDGTDTQYF. CDR3 nucleotide sequence: TGTGCCAGCAGCCTTGGGCCGGACGGCACAGATACGCAGTATTTT.

By proportion, this clone is medium-sized. Distinct nucleotide sequences in the sample also encode this CDR3. This chain links TRBV6-2 or TRBV6-3 with TRBJ1-5; D is unclear. Germline V gene lookup returns CDR1 MNHEY and CDR2 SVGEGT. Trimming removed 2 bases at V and 0 bases at J, with 5 bases between. This CDR3 is 14 amino acids long. The CDR3, as DNA: TGTGCCAGCAGTTACAAGAATAGCAATCAGCCCCAGCATTTT. It yields the protein CASSYKNSNQPQHF.

This chain joins TRBV6-5 and TRBJ2-7, with D maybe TRBD1 (6 bases). Trimming shortened V by 7 bases and J by 4 bases, and 14 bases separated the two germline ends. CDR3 length: 13 amino acids. Germline CDR1 reads MNHEY; CDR2 reads SVGAGI. CDR3 nucleotides: TGTGCCAGCAAAAGGGACAACAGATACGAGCAGTACTTC. Amino acid sequence: CASKRDNRYEQYF.

This clone showed up just a few times. The rearrangement joins TRBV30 to TRBJ1-1; 7 bases map to TRBD1. J gave up 10 bases and V 4 bases, and 3 bases lay outside the gene matches. The CDR3 consists of 10 residues. Per the germline V gene, CDR1 is GTSNPN and CDR2 is SVGIG (reference sequence). The CDR3 loop reads CAWTGGRAFF. In nucleotides, the CDR3 is TGTGCCTGGACAGGGGGGCGAGCTTTCTTT. Supplemented by reference TRBV30 and TRBJ1-1, the full variable domain reads SQTIHQWPATLVQPVGSPLSLECTVEGTSNPNLYWYRQAAGRGLQLLFYSVGIGQISSEVPQNLSASRPQDRQFILSSKKLLLSDSGFYLCAWTGGRAFFGQGTRLTVV.

The genes are TRBV29-1 and TRBJ2-1, with 8 positions matching TRBD1. The CDR3 loop spans 14 amino acids. Looked up from germline, CDR1 is SQVTM and CDR2 is ANQGSEA. The V segment lost 4 bases and the J segment 1 base; nucleotides outside the gene matches: 3. This CDR3 is CSVARTGSYNEQFF. The CDR3 DNA sequence: TGCAGCGTTGCCAGGACAGGGTCCTACAATGAGCAGTTCTTC.

V usage is TRBV3-1 (or the pseudogene TRBV3-2) and J usage is TRBJ2-7; D uncertain. The V end lost 1 base, the J end lost 4 bases, and 14 bases lay between the germline ends. From germline, CDR1 is LGHDT and CDR2 YNNKEL (reference sequence). This CDR3 is built from 15 residues. CDR3 sequence reads: CASSQVRQVRYEQYF. CDR3 DNA sequence: TGTGCCAGCAGCCAAGTCCGGCAGGTCCGGTACGAGCAGTACTTC.

The chain joins TRBV5-5 to TRBJ1-2, with D uncertain. V lost 6 bases to trimming and J lost 2 bases, with 17 bases between them. Germline values: CDR1 SGHKS, CDR2 YYEKEE (reference sequence). The CDR3 runs 15 residues. CDR3 region: CASTAAVGWNYGYTF. CDR3 nucleotide sequence: TGTGCCAGCACCGCAGCGGTGGGATGGAACTATGGCTACACCTTC.

The chain is built from TRBV12-3 or TRBV12-4 and TRBJ2-1; 7 bases match TRBD2. J was trimmed by 8 bases and V by 8 bases; bases with no gene match: 3. The CDR3 is 11 amino acids. The DNA for the CDR3 is TGTGCCAGCGGCCGGGGGGATGAGCAGTTCTTC. This sequence encodes CASGRGDEQFF.

This clone was found once. The chain recombines TRBV19 with TRBJ2-1, with 8 nucleotides matching TRBD2. The CDR3 runs to 16 residues. Germline assignment: CDR1 LNHDA and CDR2 SQIVND (reference sequence). With V trimmed by 3 bases and J by 0 bases, 4 bases remained unmatched. CDR3 coding DNA: TGTGCCAGTAGTATCCGAGCGGGAGCCTCCTACAATGAGCAGTTCTTC. It is translated as CASSIRAGASYNEQFF.

The gene calls are TRBV5-6 and TRBJ1-2; weak D call: TRBD1 (6 bases). Germline V gene sequence: CDR1 SGHDT, CDR2 YYEEEE. V dropped 4 bases and J dropped 3 bases, with 10 bases sitting between them. This CDR3 spans 13 amino acids. The DNA of the CDR3 is TGTGCCAGCAGCCTCAAGGGGGACTATGGCTACACCTTC. Its protein is CASSLKGDYGYTF. The full variable domain, with the rest looked up from reference TRBV5-6 and TRBJ1-2, is DAGVTQSPTHLIKTRGQQVTLRCSPKSGHDTVSWYQQALGQGPQFIFQYYEEEERQRGNFPDRFSGHQFPNYSSELNVNALLLGDSALYLCASSLKGDYGYTFGSGTRLTVV.

The gene calls are TRBV4-3 and TRBJ1-2; 7 bases are a match to TRBD1. The V gene end was trimmed by 4 bases and the J gene end by 2 bases; junction bases not matched to a gene: 4. The germline V gene has CDR1 LGHNA and CDR2 YSLEER. The CDR3 loop spans 14 amino acids. The CDR3 spells CASSLTDRNYGYTF. Here the CDR3 DNA reads TGCGCCAGCAGCCTTACGGACAGGAACTATGGCTACACCTTC.

The chain has TRBV5-1 and TRBJ2-1, with 8 bases matching TRBD2. Trimming cost V 5 bases and J 2 bases; bases outside gene matches: 9. Germline V CDR1 and CDR2: SGHRS, YFSETQ. This CDR3 spans 16 amino acids. The CDR3 bases are TGCGCCAGCAGTGTTGGGGCCGGGAGGGCCTACAATGAGCAGTTCTTC. Protein sequence: CASSVGAGRAYNEQFF.

The CDR3 loop reads CASSHAGRTNTYEQYF. The DNA for the CDR3 is TGTGCCAGCAGCCACGCCGGCAGAACCAATACCTACGAGCAGTACTTC. The chain is built from TRBV7-2 and TRBJ2-7, with D hard to call. CDR3 size: 16 residues. Germline V gene data show CDR1 as SGHTA and CDR2 as FQGNSA. Trimming pared 5 bases from V and 2 bases from J, leaving 19 bases between.

The chain combines TRBV30 with TRBJ2-7; 9 bases line up with TRBD1. Trimming took 4 bases from V and 6 from J; bases not matched to a gene: 7. The germline CDR1 and CDR2 sequences are GTSNPN and SVGIG (reference sequence). The CDR3 loop spans 13 amino acids. The CDR3 DNA is TGTGCCTGGATTGACGGGACAGGGTCCGAGCAGTACTTC. The encoded protein is CAWIDGTGSEQYF.

This sequence joins TRBV6-4 and TRBJ2-2; D unresolved. The CDR3 covers 16 residues. Deletions cut 5 bases from V and 4 bases from J, with 17 bases between. Germline V gene data show CDR1 as MRHNA and CDR2 as SNTAGT. The CDR3 coding sequence is TGTGCCAGCAGTCCCAAATCGGGCTACGGCACCGGGGAGCTGTTTTTT. Translated, it gives CASSPKSGYGTGELFF.

V is TRBV28 and J is TRBJ1-2; 9 bases are shared with TRBD1. Looked up from germline, CDR1 is MDHEN and CDR2 is SYDVKM. The CDR3 extends over 12 amino acids. V lost 8 bases to trimming and J lost 6 bases; unmatched junction nucleotides: 4. The CDR3 nucleotides read TGTGCCAGCCTCAACAGGGGGCATGGCTACACCTTC. It yields the protein CASLNRGHGYTF.

The rearrangement uses TRBV30 and TRBJ1-4, with a tentative D call TRBD1 (5 bases). Trimming pared 0 bases from V and 6 bases from J, leaving 17 bases between. CDR3 length equals 16 residues. The germline V gene encodes CDR1 GTSNPN and CDR2 SVGIG (reference sequence). CDR3 sequence: CAWSVWWDAEDEKLFF. CDR3 bases: TGTGCCTGGAGTGTGTGGTGGGACGCCGAAGATGAAAAACTGTTTTTT.

The gene calls are TRBV7-2 and TRBJ1-3; D possibly corresponds to TRBD1 (5 bases). The V end lost 1 base, the J end lost 2 bases, and 6 bases lay between the germline ends. This CDR3 has 14 amino acids. Germline V gene data show CDR1 as SGHTA and CDR2 as FQGNSA. The CDR3 DNA is TGTGCCAGCAGCTTAGGGGGGGCTGGAAACACCATATATTTT. It translates to CASSLGGAGNTIYF.

The chain employs TRBV11-2 and TRBJ2-7, with D uncertain. The CDR3 extends over 12 amino acids. V was pared by 5 bases and J by 5 bases, with 10 bases between. Germline V gene sequence: CDR1 SGHAT, CDR2 FQNNGV. CDR3 sequence (DNA): TGTGCCAGCAGCCCATGGGCGGACGAGCAGTACTTC. This gives the protein CASSPWADEQYF.

The chain uses TRBV7-6 and TRBJ2-2, with 8 bases lining up with TRBD2. V lost 5 bases, J lost 6 bases, and 8 bases stayed unmatched. The CDR3 is 15 residues long. Per germline, CDR1 SGHVS and CDR2 FNYEAQ. CDR3 sequence (DNA): TGTGCCAGCAGCCTTTCCAATAGCGGGGCCGGGGAGCTGTTTTTT. Translating it yields CASSLSNSGAGELFF.

V gene TRBV6-5 combines with J gene TRBJ1-1; D remains ambiguous. This CDR3 has 16 amino acids. The V end lost 2 bases, the J end lost 2 bases, and 15 bases lay between the germline ends. The germline V gene has CDR1 MNHEY and CDR2 SVGAGI. CDR3 sequence reads: CASSYLGLGSNTEAFF. The CDR3 DNA follows: TGTGCCAGCAGTTACCTCGGGCTAGGGAGCAACACTGAAGCTTTCTTT.

The chain combines TRBV14 with TRBJ2-5; D perhaps matches TRBD2 (5 bases). CDR1 is SGHDN and CDR2 is FVKESK in the germline V gene. CDR3 length: 15 residues. The ends were cut back, 3 bases at V and 1 base at J, with 12 bases in the middle. CDR3 sequence: CASSHSQRFQETQYF. CDR3 bases: TGTGCCAGCAGCCATTCCCAGCGGTTCCAAGAGACCCAGTACTTC.

In this sample, this clone turned up a few times. The V gene is TRBV3-1 (or the pseudogene TRBV3-2), the J gene TRBJ2-3; 8 positions match TRBD2. This CDR3 is 15 amino acids long. V lost 1 base, J lost 4 bases, and 4 bases stayed unmatched. Germline assignment: CDR1 LGHDT and CDR2 YNNKEL (reference sequence). CDR3: CASSQGAGAPDTQYF. CDR3 DNA: TGTGCCAGCAGCCAAGGAGCGGGGGCTCCAGATACGCAGTATTTT.

This clone has just one count. This chain uses TRBV5-8 with TRBJ2-3, with D perhaps given as TRBD1 or TRBD2 (7 bases each). This CDR3 is built from 15 residues. The V end lost 5 bases, the J end lost 1 base, and 14 bases lay between the germline ends. Germline V gene lookup returns CDR1 SGHTS and CDR2 YDEGEE. The CDR3 loop is CASRPTGRGTDTQYF. The CDR3 nucleotides are TGTGCCAGCAGACCGACAGGGAGGGGCACAGATACGCAGTATTTT. Full variable domain (remainder filled in from reference TRBV5-8 and TRBJ2-3): EAGVTQSPTHLIKTRGQQATLRCSPISGHTSVYWYQQALGLGLQFLLWYDEGEERNRGNFPPRFSGRQFPNYSSELNVNALELEDSALYLCASRPTGRGTDTQYFGPGTRLTVL.

This clone turned up a few times. The chain has TRBV7-9 and TRBJ2-7; possibly TRBD1 for D (5 bases). The CDR3 spans 15 residues. Germline CDR1 is SEHNR and CDR2 is FQNEAQ (reference sequence). V lost 1 base and J lost 2, with 12 bases in between. The CDR3 spells CASSLEGQGAYEQYF. The CDR3 DNA reads TGTGCCAGCAGCTTAGAAGGTCAGGGCGCCTACGAGCAGTACTTC.

The gene calls are TRBV4-1 and TRBJ1-2, with 7 bases aligning to TRBD1. Germline loops: CDR1 MGHRA, CDR2 YSYEKL. The CDR3 runs 16 residues. V dropped 7 bases and J dropped 4; count of bases not matched to a gene: 15. CDR3 nucleotides: TGCGCCAGCACGCGAATTGTCGGACAGGAGGCCTATGGCTACACCTTC. Encoded protein: CASTRIVGQEAYGYTF.

The J gene is TRBJ2-7, the V gene TRBV6-5, with D perhaps TRBD2 (5 bases). V was clipped by 2 bases and J by 9 bases, with 14 bases between them. The CDR3 loop spans 13 amino acids. The germline gives CDR1 MNHEY, CDR2 SVGAGI. The CDR3 nucleotides are TGTGCCAGCAGTTACATCGCAGGACTCATGCAGTACTTC. Translated: CASSYIAGLMQYF.